These 10 T cell receptor beta chains were all obtained from the same sample, sequenced in a study of T-cell memory formation after mild COVID-19. TCRdb reprocessed the 5' RACE reads via MiXCR and lists one record per CDR3 protein. Among about 470,000 distinct CDR3 sequences, 15% to 20% were seen once, and the ten largest hold about 12%. The source material was PBMCs or a T cell subset sorted from them (not recorded which). These TCRs come from an adult woman who had mild COVID-19 (a few samples of this study predate the infection). Cell type and time point are not known.

In this sample, this clonotype turned up many times. V usage is TRBV12-3 or TRBV12-4 and J usage is TRBJ2-7; 9 positions agree with TRBD1. CDR3 length equals 13 residues. V dropped 6 bases and J dropped 5; count of bases not matched to a gene: 5. CDR3 in amino acids: CASSRDRADEQYF. CDR3 nucleotides: TGTGCCAGCAGCAGGGACAGGGCGGACGAGCAGTACTTC.

This clonotype was counted a few times. The chain employs TRBV20-1 and TRBJ2-7, with a possible D match to TRBD2 (6 bases). Trimming took 3 bases from V and 1 from J, leaving 22 bases between them. Germline V gene data show CDR1 as DFQATT and CDR2 as SNEGSKA (reference sequence). CDR3 length: 17 residues. The CDR3 spells CSASSDPWRDRSYEQYF. DNA of the CDR3: TGCAGTGCTAGTTCGGACCCCTGGCGGGACCGGTCCTACGAGCAGTACTTC.

This clonotype has more than one count but fewer than ten. The rearrangement joins TRBV19 to TRBJ1-3, with D unclear. This CDR3 contains 15 residues. V was pared by 7 bases and J by 0 bases, with 13 bases between. CDR1 LNHDA and CDR2 SQIVND come from the germline V gene (reference sequence). The CDR3 sequence is CASTPLGPSGNTIYF. The CDR3 coding sequence is TGTGCCAGTACCCCCCTCGGGCCCTCTGGAAACACCATATATTTT.

CDR3: CASSLAGTGIAKNIQYF. The DNA for the CDR3 is TGTGCCAGCAGCTTGGCCGGGACAGGCATAGCCAAAAACATTCAGTACTTC. J is TRBJ2-4 and V is TRBV5-5, with 8 bases aligning to TRBD1. The CDR3 totals 17 residues. Germline CDR1 and CDR2: SGHKS and YYEKEE (reference sequence). J was trimmed by 0 bases and V by 0 bases; bases with no gene match: 5.

In this sample, this clonotype turned up a few times. The rearrangement links TRBV5-5 to TRBJ2-7; 8 bases are shared with TRBD2. There are 14 residues in the CDR3. V dropped 4 bases and J dropped 5; count of bases not matched to a gene: 8. Germline V lookup: CDR1 SGHKS, CDR2 YYEKEE (reference sequence). The CDR3 nucleotides are TGTGCCAGCAGCCCCGGGACTAGTGTTCACGAGCAGTACTTC. Its translation: CASSPGTSVHEQYF.

V and J are TRBV2 and TRBJ2-5; a possible D gene is TRBD1 (6 bases). CDR3 length: 14 residues. Germline V gene lookup returns CDR1 SNHLY and CDR2 FYNNEI. V was clipped by 7 bases and J by 3 bases, with 15 bases between them. The CDR3 coding sequence is TGTGCCAGCAAAGGGGGTACAGGTGAAGAGACCCAGTACTTC. This translates into CASKGGTGEETQYF.

This clonotype turned up a few times. The CDR3 DNA reads as TGTGCCAGCAGCCAATGGACAGGGCAGACCCAGTACTTC. Translating gives CASSQWTGQTQYF. This chain uses TRBV7-9 with TRBJ2-5; 8 positions match TRBD1. In germline, CDR1 is SEHNR, CDR2 FQNEAQ (reference sequence). V trimming: 5 bases; J trimming: 6 bases; junction bases outside the gene matches: 5. The CDR3 has 13 amino acids.

This clonotype was recorded many times. V usage is TRBV7-9 and J usage is TRBJ2-7; no clear D gene. The CDR3 runs 11 residues. The germline gives CDR1 SEHNR, CDR2 FQNEAQ (reference sequence). The V and J ends lost 6 bases and 3 bases respectively, with 6 bases between them. The chain's CDR3 is CASRTGYEQYF. CDR3 sequence (DNA): TGTGCCAGCAGAACGGGCTACGAGCAGTACTTC.

Worth noting for this clonotype: Since a much larger clone is just one base distant, this may be a read error. The V and J genes are TRBV6-4 and TRBJ2-3, with TRBD2 as a possible D gene (5 bases). The CDR3 sequence is 15 residues long. Trimming removed 2 bases from V and 4 bases from J, with 13 bases in between. Germline V gene lookup returns CDR1 MRHNA and CDR2 SNTAGT. The CDR3 loop is CASSDSEGGSDTQYF. The CDR3 nucleotides are TGTGCCAGCAGTGACAGTGAGGGCGGGTCAGATACGCAGTATTTT.

This clonotype turned up a few times. The V call is TRBV5-1, the J call TRBJ1-1, with D possibly TRBD1 on 5 matching bases. This CDR3 has 15 amino acids. The germline V and J ends were trimmed by 3 bases and 1 base, with 13 bases remaining between them. In germline, CDR1 is SGHRS, CDR2 YFSETQ. This chain's CDR3 is CASSSPPGGNTEAFF. CDR3 nucleotide sequence: TGCGCCAGCAGCTCGCCCCCGGGGGGGAACACTGAAGCTTTCTTT.